Presented here are 18 T cell receptor beta chains from one specimen sequenced in a study of blood T cell repertoires in COVID-19. Sequencing used immunoSEQ multiplex PCR; TCRdb keeps in-frame clones, though not all of them. The sample records around 260,000 clones, around 89% being singletons. The sample taken for sequencing was peripheral blood. The receptor set was obtained from a man in his sixties who had recovered from COVID-19.

This chain links TRBV9 with TRBJ2-3; TRBD2 agrees at 12 bases. Germline CDR1 SGDLS, CDR2 YYNGEE. V lost 2 bases and J lost 6; bases outside the gene matches: 4. The CDR3 has 15 amino acids. In DNA form, the CDR3 reads TGTGCCAGCAGCGTTACTAGCGGGGGGATCGATACGCAGTATTTT. Translating gives CASSVTSGGIDTQYF.

The chain recombines TRBV5-1 with TRBJ2-1, with TRBD2 matching 8 bases. J was trimmed by 15 bases and V by 5 bases; bases with no gene match: 19. Germline V gene lookup returns CDR1 SGHRS and CDR2 YFSETQ. This CDR3 has 15 residues. The CDR3 region has the DNA TGCGCCAGCAGGCAACAAATAGCGGGGAGGCTATCCTCGTTCTTC. As protein: CASRQQIAGRLSSFF.

The chain links TRBV7-3 to TRBJ2-1; 8 nucleotides align to TRBD2. J lost 0 bases, V lost 5 bases, and 12 bases had no gene match. CDR3 size: 18 residues. The germline gives CDR1 SGHTA, CDR2 FQGTGA. The CDR3 sequence is CASSAGPSGWSSYNEQFF. Written as DNA, the CDR3 is TGTGCCAGCAGCGCGGGGCCTAGCGGGTGGAGCTCCTACAATGAGCAGTTCTTC.

There are a few counts of this clone. J is TRBJ1-4 and V is TRBV6-2 or TRBV6-3; D is ambiguous. Germline V gene data show CDR1 as MNHEY and CDR2 as SVGEGT. Trimming pared 6 bases from V and 7 bases from J, leaving 15 bases between. This CDR3 region has 14 residues. CDR3 nucleotides: TGTGCCAGCAGCCTACGACGCGGGGTTGAAAAACTGTTTTTT. Amino acids: CASSLRRGVEKLFF.

This clone showed up just a few times. The chain couples TRBV3-1 (or the pseudogene TRBV3-2) to TRBJ2-2; maybe TRBD1 (6 bases). The CDR3 covers 17 residues. Trimming pared 8 bases from V and 4 bases from J, leaving 23 bases between. Germline V lookup: CDR1 LGHDT, CDR2 YNNKEL (reference sequence). The CDR3 is CASYPMGAPEITGELFF. DNA for the CDR3: TGTGCCAGCTACCCAATGGGGGCCCCAGAGATCACCGGGGAGCTGTTTTTT.

The rearrangement links TRBV13 to TRBJ2-1, with 8 bases identical to TRBD1. The ends lost 1 base at V and 9 bases at J; junction bases unmatched: 5. Germline V gene sequence: CDR1 PRHDT, CDR2 FYEKMQ (reference sequence). This CDR3 spans 14 amino acids. The CDR3 bases are TGTGCCAGCAGCTTAGTTAGGGGGACAGGTGAGCAGTTCTTC. This gives the protein CASSLVRGTGEQFF.

The chain carries TRBV6-4 and TRBJ2-1, with D unresolved. The CDR3 contains 15 residues. Germline assignment: CDR1 MRHNA and CDR2 SNTAGT. Trimming removed 6 bases at V and 0 bases at J, with 12 bases between. The CDR3 spells CASSLTPSSYNEQFF. CDR3 DNA sequence: TGTGCCAGCAGCCTGACACCGAGCTCCTACAATGAGCAGTTCTTC.

The chain employs TRBV3-1 (or the pseudogene TRBV3-2) and TRBJ2-7, with 7 nucleotides matching TRBD2. CDR1 is LGHDT, CDR2 YNNKEL, per germline (reference sequence). With 6 bases clipped from V and 2 bases from J, the junction kept 4 bases outside the gene matches. CDR3 length: 13 residues. The CDR3 here is CASRGGGTYEQYF. DNA of the CDR3: TGTGCCAGCAGGGGCGGGGGAACCTACGAGCAGTACTTC.

This chain uses TRBV23-1 with TRBJ2-3, with 7 bases identical to TRBD2. TRBV23-1 is designated an ORF whose function remains uncertain. The CDR3 covers 17 residues. V lost 7 bases and J lost 5; bases outside the gene matches: 18. The CDR3 nucleotides read TGCGCCAGCATTATCCTCCTTCGAAGCGGGGTGGGAGATACGCAGTATTTT. Protein sequence: CASIILLRSGVGDTQYF.

This chain uses TRBV18 with TRBJ1-1; the match to TRBD1 covers 7 bases. V shed 1 base, J shed 7 bases, and the junction held 6 bases outside the gene matches. There are 14 residues in the CDR3. Germline V gene data show CDR1 as KGHSH and CDR2 as LQKENI. The CDR3 loop is CASSPQTGLHEAFF. DNA for the CDR3: TGTGCCAGCTCACCACAGACAGGGCTGCATGAAGCTTTCTTT.

J is TRBJ2-7 and V is TRBV12-5, with a tentative D call TRBD2 (5 bases). Germline V gene data show CDR1 as LGHNT and CDR2 as FRNRAP. Trimming removed 9 bases at V and 7 bases at J, with 16 bases between. The CDR3 is 12 amino acids. The CDR3 spells CASRSFPGEQYF. The CDR3 DNA is TGTGCTAGCAGGTCTTTCCCGGGGGAGCAGTACTTC.

The J gene is TRBJ2-7, the V gene TRBV11-2; tentative D call: TRBD2 (6 bases). The CDR3 has 15 residues. The V and J ends lost 0 bases and 2 bases respectively, with 11 bases between them. CDR1 is SGHAT and CDR2 is FQNNGV in the germline V gene. CDR3 bases: TGTGCCAGCAGCTTAGAATGGCGGGGTCCCTACGAGCAGTACTTC. Encoded protein: CASSLEWRGPYEQYF.

The genes are TRBV4-2 and TRBJ1-2; no definite D call. The CDR3 has 15 amino acids. V lost 1 base and J lost 4, with 13 bases in between. CDR1 is LGHNA, CDR2 YNFKEQ, per germline. The CDR3 DNA reads as TGTGCCAGCAGCCAAGTCCCGGGAGCGGGCTATGGCTACACCTTC. It translates to CASSQVPGAGYGYTF.

The chain carries TRBV7-3 and TRBJ2-3; perhaps TRBD1 as D (5 bases). V was pared by 5 bases and J by 9 bases, with 9 bases between. CDR3 length equals 11 residues. Germline assignment: CDR1 SGHTA and CDR2 FQGTGA. The CDR3 DNA is TGTGCCAGCAGCACAGGTCAAACGCAGTATTTT. Its translation: CASSTGQTQYF.

In DNA form, the CDR3 reads TGTGCCAGCAGCCAAGATGAACAGATGAACACTGAAGCTTTCTTT. Its protein product is CASSQDEQMNTEAFF. J is TRBJ1-1 and V is TRBV4-2; D is ambiguous. Trimming pared 0 bases from V and 0 bases from J, leaving 8 bases between. Germline values: CDR1 LGHNA, CDR2 YNFKEQ. The CDR3 spans 15 residues.

The genes are TRBV13 and TRBJ1-5; tentatively, D is TRBD1 (6 bases). Germline V gene lookup returns CDR1 PRHDT and CDR2 FYEKMQ (reference sequence). Trimming took 4 bases from V and 7 from J, leaving 14 bases between them. The CDR3 totals 14 residues. CDR3 amino acids: CASSSRSRGQPQHF. CDR3 coding DNA: TGTGCCAGCAGCTCTAGAAGCAGGGGCCAGCCCCAGCATTTT. Variable domain in full (rest from reference TRBV13 and TRBJ1-5): AAGVIQSPRHLIKEKRETATLKCYPIPRHDTVYWYQQGPGQDPQFLISFYEKMQSDKGSIPDRFSAQQFSDYHSELNMSSLELGDSALYFCASSSRSRGQPQHFGDGTRLSIL.

The chain has TRBV5-1 and TRBJ1-1; TRBD1 aligns across 7 bases. The V gene's germline CDR1 is SGHRS and CDR2 YFSETQ. The CDR3 runs to 17 residues. V trimming: 0 bases; J trimming: 1 base; junction bases outside the gene matches: 9. The CDR3 spells CASSLAGRGHGNTEAFF. CDR3 nucleotides: TGCGCCAGCAGCTTGGCCGGTAGGGGGCACGGGAACACTGAAGCTTTCTTT.

The rearrangement uses TRBV12-3 or TRBV12-4 and TRBJ1-5; D is uncertain. Trimming pared 4 bases from V and 3 bases from J, leaving 7 bases between. This CDR3 has 13 amino acids. The CDR3 bases are TGTGCCAGCAGTTCCCCCAACAATCAGCCCCAGCATTTT. Its translation is CASSSPNNQPQHF.